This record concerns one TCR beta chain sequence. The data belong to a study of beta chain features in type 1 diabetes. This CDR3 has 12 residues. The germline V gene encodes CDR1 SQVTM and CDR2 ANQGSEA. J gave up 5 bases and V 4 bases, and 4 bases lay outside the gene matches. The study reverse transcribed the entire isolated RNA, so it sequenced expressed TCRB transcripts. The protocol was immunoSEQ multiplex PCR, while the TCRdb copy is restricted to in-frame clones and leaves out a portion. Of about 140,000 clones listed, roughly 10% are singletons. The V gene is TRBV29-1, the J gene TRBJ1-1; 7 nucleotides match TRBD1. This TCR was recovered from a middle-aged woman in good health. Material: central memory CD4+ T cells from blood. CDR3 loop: CSVGQGRTEAFF. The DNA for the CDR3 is TGCAGCGTTGGACAGGGTCGAACTGAAGCTTTCTTT.